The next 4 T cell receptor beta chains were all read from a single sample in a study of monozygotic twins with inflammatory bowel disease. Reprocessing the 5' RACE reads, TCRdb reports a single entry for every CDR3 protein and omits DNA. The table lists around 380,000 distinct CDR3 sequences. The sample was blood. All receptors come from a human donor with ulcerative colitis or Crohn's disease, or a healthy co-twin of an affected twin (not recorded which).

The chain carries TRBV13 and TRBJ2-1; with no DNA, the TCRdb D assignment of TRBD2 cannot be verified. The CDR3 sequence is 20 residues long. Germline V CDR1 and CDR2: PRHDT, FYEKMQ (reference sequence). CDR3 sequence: CASSLGRLAGVTPRVNEQFF.

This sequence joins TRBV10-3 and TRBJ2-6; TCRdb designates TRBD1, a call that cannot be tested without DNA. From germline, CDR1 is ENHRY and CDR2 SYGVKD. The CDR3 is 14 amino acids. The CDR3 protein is CAIRRGDGANVLTF.

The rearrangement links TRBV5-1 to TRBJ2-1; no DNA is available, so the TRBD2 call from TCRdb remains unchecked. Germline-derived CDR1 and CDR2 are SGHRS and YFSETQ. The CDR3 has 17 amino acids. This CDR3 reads CASSLLGGAVSGNEQFF.

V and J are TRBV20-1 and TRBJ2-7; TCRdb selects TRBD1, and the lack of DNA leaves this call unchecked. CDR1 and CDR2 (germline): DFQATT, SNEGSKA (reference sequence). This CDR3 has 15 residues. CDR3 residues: CSVTPGTQGVHEQYF.